The T cell receptor (beta chain) under discussion was sequenced for a study of T cells in localized non-small cell lung cancer. General study results and limits: Adjacent lung held a median roughly 54 of the top 100 tumor clones. Longer overall survival associated with higher blood T cell density; shorter survival with higher adjacent-lung clonality.

The repertoire was sequenced with immunoSEQ multiplex PCR; TCRdb's copy has only in-frame clones and lacks some. The sample contains 45,000 to 65,000 clones, about 90% of which appear only once. A word on this clone: Its target is unknown.

The specimen was peripheral blood, collected before any cancer treatment. This sequence originates from a man aged 40 to 70 with stage I squamous cell lung carcinoma.

In DNA form, the CDR3 reads TGTGCCAGCAGCTTAAACCCCAGGGGAGGCACCCAGTACTTC. It yields the protein CASSLNPRGGTQYF. This chain links TRBV11-1 with TRBJ2-5; D is tentatively TRBD1 or TRBD2 (6 bases each). CDR1 and CDR2 (germline): SGHAT, FQDESV (reference sequence). The V end lost 2 bases, the J end lost 8 bases, and 15 bases lay between the germline ends. The CDR3 sequence is 14 residues long.